Presented here are 15 T cell receptor beta chains from one specimen sequenced in a study of cytomegalovirus exposure and HLA in healthy donors. Primers for the PCR totalled 60 Vbeta and 13 Jbeta. Here immunoSEQ multiplex PCR was the method, and the copy in TCRdb shows in-frame clones only, minus some. The data hold about 92,000 clones, with approximately 71% observed a single time. Sample: PBMCs. The source is a man aged 50-59 years in good health and CMV-seronegative.

This clone turned up a few times. An end of the junction differs from the germline gene, which may be a read error. The rearrangement uses TRBV7-9 and TRBJ1-2, with TRBD1 as a possible D gene (5 bases). The germline CDR1 and CDR2 sequences are SEHNR and FQNEAQ (reference sequence). This CDR3 comprises 16 residues. CDR3 sequence: CASSLASQGYFYGSTF. In DNA, the CDR3 is TGTGCCAGCAGCTTAGCTTCGCAGGGATACTTCTATGGCTCCACCTTC.

This chain joins TRBV28 and TRBJ1-4; the match to TRBD1 covers 8 bases. There are 14 residues in the CDR3. J was trimmed by 7 bases and V by 9 bases; bases with no gene match: 10. The germline CDR1 and CDR2 sequences are MDHEN and SYDVKM. This chain's CDR3 is CASLPGQAREKLFF. The CDR3 DNA reads as TGTGCCAGTTTACCGGGACAGGCGCGTGAAAAACTGTTTTTT.

This chain joins TRBV2 and TRBJ1-1; D ambiguous. The CDR3 is 12 residues long. The V end was cut by 6 bases, the J end by 1 base, with 6 bases between. Germline V gives CDR1 SNHLY, CDR2 FYNNEI. The CDR3 DNA sequence: TGTGCCAGCAGGTACAGGAACACTGAAGCTTTCTTT. As protein: CASRYRNTEAFF.

Note on this clone: The conserved phenylalanine or tryptophan normally closing the CDR3 is absent here, so this likely arose from a read error. The rearrangement uses TRBV29-1 and TRBJ2-3; 12 positions match TRBD1. J gave up 6 bases and V 5 bases, and 9 bases lay outside the gene matches. Germline CDR1 SQVTM, CDR2 ANQGSEA. The CDR3 covers 15 residues. The CDR3 loop reads CSVTGTGGKSDTQYV. As DNA, the CDR3 is TGCAGCGTTACCGGGACAGGGGGCAAGTCGGATACGCAGTATGTT.

This clone has a single count. V and J are TRBV7-9 and TRBJ1-5; tentative D call: TRBD1 (6 bases). The CDR3 is 13 residues long. Germline CDR1 SEHNR, CDR2 FQNEAQ (reference sequence). V was shortened by 5 bases and J by 5 bases, with 10 bases between the two germline ends. CDR3 loop: CASSATGDQPQHF. The CDR3 coding sequence is TGTGCCAGCAGCGCGACAGGTGATCAGCCCCAGCATTTT.

The table lists this clone with a few counts. The rearrangement joins TRBV28 to TRBJ1-6, with 9 nucleotides matching TRBD1. The CDR3 extends over 17 amino acids. Germline V gene lookup returns CDR1 MDHEN and CDR2 SYDVKM. J was trimmed by 7 bases and V by 2 bases; bases with no gene match: 9. CDR3 residues: CASSLNRGRRLNSPLHF. The CDR3 DNA sequence: TGTGCCAGCAGTTTAAACAGGGGGCGTAGATTGAATTCACCCCTCCACTTT.

J is TRBJ2-3 and V is TRBV6-5; 7 bases align to TRBD2. The germline V gene has CDR1 MNHEY and CDR2 SVGAGI. CDR3 length equals 14 residues. The trim removed 2 bases at V and 4 bases at J, leaving 3 bases unmatched. DNA of the CDR3: TGTGCCAGCAGTTACGGGGAGGGCGCAGATACGCAGTATTTT. It is translated as CASSYGEGADTQYF.

The V and J genes are TRBV14 and TRBJ2-1; 13 nucleotides align to TRBD2. The CDR3 has 17 amino acids. CDR1 is SGHDN and CDR2 is FVKESK in the germline V gene. The V segment lost 4 bases and the J segment 8 bases; nucleotides outside the gene matches: 11. CDR3 sequence (DNA): TGTGCCAGCAGCCGCGGGACTAGCGGGACTCTCTGGGATGAGCAGTTCTTC. This gives the protein CASSRGTSGTLWDEQFF.

The chain joins TRBV27 to TRBJ2-3; 10 nucleotides align to TRBD1. CDR3 length: 17 amino acids. V trimming: 8 bases; J trimming: 2 bases; junction bases outside the gene matches: 13. The germline V gene has CDR1 MNHEY and CDR2 SMNVEV (reference sequence). The CDR3 protein is CASSRTGGISVTDTQYF. The CDR3 region has the DNA TGTGCCAGCTCGAGGACAGGGGGTATCAGTGTCACAGATACGCAGTATTTT.

The genes are TRBV5-1 and TRBJ1-1, with 9 nucleotides matching TRBD1. The V gene's germline CDR1 is SGHRS and CDR2 YFSETQ. The CDR3 totals 17 residues. After removal of 3 bases from V and 0 bases from J, the junction contained 9 bases not matched to a gene. In DNA form, the CDR3 reads TGCGCCAGCAGCTCGGGGACAGGGTCGGCTTTGAACACTGAAGCTTTCTTT. It translates to CASSSGTGSALNTEAFF. The variable domain in full, with the rest retrieved from reference TRBV5-1 and TRBJ1-1, is KAGVTQTPRYLIKTRGQQVTLSCSPISGHRSVSWYQQTPGQGLQFLFEYFSETQRNKGNFPGRFSGRQFSNSRSEMNVSTLELGDSALYLCASSSGTGSALNTEAFFGQGTRLTVV.

The V and J genes are TRBV19 and TRBJ1-4, with D maybe TRBD1 (5 bases). CDR1 and CDR2 from the germline V gene are LNHDA and SQIVND (reference sequence). The V gene lost 4 bases and the J gene lost 10 bases, with 19 bases spanning the gap. The CDR3 runs to 15 residues. The CDR3 sequence: CASSTSGDGWVKLFF. CDR3 sequence (DNA): TGTGCCAGTAGTACCTCGGGGGATGGTTGGGTAAAACTGTTTTTT.

The rearrangement links TRBV18 to TRBJ2-3; 9 bases agree with TRBD1. The V gene end was trimmed by 6 bases and the J gene end by 5 bases; junction bases not matched to a gene: 9. There are 15 residues in the CDR3. CDR1 is KGHSH and CDR2 is LQKENI in the germline V gene. In DNA form, the CDR3 reads TGTGCCAGCTCGCCAAGACAGGGGGAAATAGATACGCAGTATTTT. The encoded protein is CASSPRQGEIDTQYF.

The V call is TRBV9, the J call TRBJ2-2; 8 bases map to TRBD1. CDR1 and CDR2 (germline): SGDLS, YYNGEE. The CDR3 sequence is 14 residues long. V lost 5 bases, J lost 5 bases, and 5 bases stayed unmatched. The CDR3 reads CASRETGGTGELFF. CDR3 nucleotides: TGTGCCAGCAGAGAAACAGGGGGTACCGGGGAGCTGTTTTTT.

This chain joins TRBV18 and TRBJ2-7; 10 bases align to TRBD2. Germline V CDR1 and CDR2: KGHSH, LQKENI. V dropped 5 bases and J dropped 5; count of bases not matched to a gene: 3. This CDR3 contains 13 residues. CDR3 in amino acids: CASSGLAGDEQYF. CDR3 in DNA: TGTGCCAGCTCAGGGCTAGCGGGGGACGAGCAGTACTTC.

The rearrangement uses TRBV5-6 and TRBJ1-4; no clear D gene. V shed 4 bases and J shed 8 bases, with 12 bases lying between them. The CDR3 sequence is 13 residues long. Per the germline V gene, CDR1 is SGHDT and CDR2 is YYEEEE. CDR3 nucleotides: TGTGCCAGCAGCCTCGAAGCGACCGAAAAACTGTTTTTT. Amino acids: CASSLEATEKLFF.